The T cell receptor (beta chain) described here comes from a study of blood T cells in healthy people across ages. The CDR3 covers 14 residues. Looked up from germline, CDR1 is MNHEY and CDR2 is SVGEGT. The V end lost 6 bases, the J end lost 1 base, and 7 bases lay between the germline ends. A second PCR of about 6 to 12 cycles used a sample-barcoded 5' primer and a J-beta primer mix. MiXCR was run by TCRdb on the 5' RACE reads, yielding one entry per CDR3 protein. The sample consists of 800,000 or so distinct CDR3 sequences, around 62% of them appearing once. The sequence was collected from a man aged 25 to 40 in good health. Sample: blood. The chain is built from TRBV6-2 or TRBV6-3 and TRBJ2-6; D call uncertain. The CDR3 DNA reads as TGTGCCAGCAGGGATCTTTCTGGGGCCAACGTCCTGACTTTC. Residues: CASRDLSGANVLTF.